The 26 T cell receptor beta chains reported below all come from one sample, sequenced in a study of type 1 regulatory T cells. For these receptors, no antigen is known. TCRdb processed the reads anew with MiXCR; each CDR3 protein has one entry. The sample lists fewer than 70,000 distinct CDR3 sequences; about 60% were seen once. Specimen: cultured T cells, either the whole culture or a sorted T cell fraction (not recorded which). Subset denoted: Tr1-enriched cell product generated in vitro against host alloantigens. The source is a human donor in good health.

This clonotype appeared a few times. The chain has TRBV29-1 and TRBJ2-1; unclear D gene. V was cut by 4 bases and J by 6 bases, with 10 bases left in between. Per germline, CDR1 SQVTM and CDR2 ANQGSEA. CDR3 length: 12 amino acids. The CDR3 loop is CSVVGQSNEQFF. In DNA form, the CDR3 reads TGCAGCGTTGTAGGGCAGTCCAATGAGCAGTTCTTC.

The genes are TRBV18 and TRBJ2-1, with TRBD2 matching 7 bases. Germline trimming cut 0 bases from V and 7 bases from J; bases unmatched to any gene: 6. This CDR3 spans 15 amino acids. Germline CDR1 KGHSH, CDR2 LQKENI. CDR3 nucleotides: TGTGCCAGCTCACCACCGGGAGGGAGATATAATGAGCAGTTCTTC. Protein product: CASSPPGGRYNEQFF. Based on the CDR3 plus reference TRBV18 and TRBJ2-1, the full variable domain is NAGVMQNPRHLVRRRGQEARLRCSPMKGHSHVYWYRQLPEEGLKFMVYLQKENIIDESGMPKERFSAEFPKEGPSILRIQQVVRGDSAAYFCASSPPGGRYNEQFFGPGTRLTVL.

The chain links TRBV4-1 to TRBJ1-1; possible D gene TRBD1, 6 bases. CDR1 and CDR2 from the germline V gene are MGHRA and YSYEKL. V was pared by 2 bases and J by 8 bases, with 18 bases between. The CDR3 sequence is 15 residues long. For the CDR3, the DNA is TGCGCCAGCAGCCAACCGCTGCGACAGGATTACGAAGCTTTCTTT. It translates to CASSQPLRQDYEAFF.

V gene TRBV6-1 combines with J gene TRBJ1-1; a weak D match, TRBD1 (5 bases). Trimming took off 5 bases at V and 5 bases at J, with 15 bases between the two ends. Germline assignment: CDR1 MNHNS and CDR2 SASEGT. CDR3 length: 14 residues. The CDR3 is CASSFRGIGTEAFF. Here the CDR3 DNA reads TGTGCCAGCAGTTTTCGGGGGATCGGGACTGAAGCTTTCTTT.

The rearrangement uses TRBV28 and TRBJ2-5; no clear D. The CDR3 totals 12 residues. The V gene lost 0 bases and the J gene lost 5 bases, with 4 bases spanning the gap. Germline V lookup: CDR1 MDHEN, CDR2 SYDVKM. CDR3 coding DNA: TGTGCCAGCAGTTTATGGGGTGAGACCCAGTACTTC. Translating it yields CASSLWGETQYF.

The rearrangement uses TRBV5-1 and TRBJ1-1, with no clear D. Germline V gives CDR1 SGHRS, CDR2 YFSETQ. There are 13 residues in the CDR3. V was cut by 7 bases and J by 1 base, with 11 bases left in between. CDR3 coding DNA: TGCGCCAGCCGTGAGCTGGGGAACACTGAAGCTTTCTTT. Translation gives CASRELGNTEAFF.

The CDR3 loop is CSARYVQGNEKLFF. The CDR3 nucleotides are TGCAGTGCTAGATACGTACAGGGTAATGAAAAACTGTTTTTT. The gene calls are TRBV20-1 and TRBJ1-4, with D possibly being TRBD1 (6 bases). The CDR3 is 14 amino acids. The germline V gene encodes CDR1 DFQATT and CDR2 SNEGSKA (reference sequence). Deletions cut 2 bases from V and 4 bases from J, with 11 bases between.

The V and J genes are TRBV20-1 and TRBJ2-5; TRBD2 is a possible D gene (5 bases). Trimming took 2 bases from V and 3 from J, leaving 10 bases between them. This CDR3 comprises 13 residues. CDR1 and CDR2 (germline): DFQATT, SNEGSKA (reference sequence). CDR3 protein: CSARQLVEETQYF. DNA of the CDR3: TGCAGTGCTAGACAACTAGTCGAAGAGACCCAGTACTTC.

This clonotype was seen only once. CDR3 DNA: TGCAGTCTAGACAGGAGACCTGACGGGAGCTCCTACAATGAGCAGTTCTTC. Amino acids: CSLDRRPDGSSYNEQFF. The V call is TRBV20-1, the J call TRBJ2-1; the D gene could be TRBD1 or TRBD2 (6 bases each). Trimming left V 8 bases short and J 0 bases short, with 23 bases between. The CDR3 has 17 residues. Germline V gene lookup returns CDR1 DFQATT and CDR2 SNEGSKA (reference sequence).

The chain's CDR3 is CSAPTPGLGGPQYF. The CDR3 DNA sequence: TGCAGTGCCCCCACCCCGGGACTAGGCGGTCCCCAGTACTTC. The V gene is TRBV20-1, the J gene TRBJ2-5, with 8 bases fitting TRBD2. Germline assignment: CDR1 DFQATT and CDR2 SNEGSKA (reference sequence). The CDR3 runs to 14 residues. V gave up 6 bases and J gave up 9 bases; unmatched junction bases: 15.

The chain combines TRBV30 with TRBJ2-5; D is uncertain. The CDR3 is made up of 14 amino acids. Between the trimmed V and J ends, which lost 5 bases and 1 base, there was a span of 14 bases. CDR1 and CDR2 (germline): GTSNPN, SVGIG (reference sequence). The CDR3 reads CAWGVSGPQETQYF. The DNA for the CDR3 is TGTGCCTGGGGGGTCTCCGGACCCCAAGAGACCCAGTACTTC.

J is TRBJ2-7 and V is TRBV18, with D hard to call. Trimming pared 3 bases from V and 1 base from J, leaving 4 bases between. CDR1 and CDR2 (germline): KGHSH, LQKENI. The CDR3 spans 12 residues. The CDR3, as DNA: TGTGCCAGCTCACCCCAATCCTACGAGCAGTACTTC. Its translation: CASSPQSYEQYF.

This rearrangement joins TRBV18 to TRBJ2-7; 7 bases fit TRBD1. The CDR3 sequence is 14 residues long. Germline V gene data show CDR1 as KGHSH and CDR2 as LQKENI. After removal of 1 base from V and 4 bases from J, the junction contained 4 bases not matched to a gene. The CDR3 region has the DNA TGTGCCAGCTCACCACAGGGGGCAAGTTACGAGCAGTACTTC. Its translation is CASSPQGASYEQYF.

This chain joins TRBV20-1 and TRBJ1-2; D is undetermined. Trimming removed 0 bases from V and 2 bases from J, with 7 bases in between. Germline CDR1 reads DFQATT; CDR2 reads SNEGSKA (reference sequence). CDR3 size: 13 residues. CDR3 region: CSARERENYGYTF. The CDR3 nucleotides read TGCAGTGCTAGAGAAAGGGAAAACTATGGCTACACCTTC.

The gene calls are TRBV5-1 and TRBJ1-5; D may be TRBD1 (5 bases). The CDR3 sequence is 14 residues long. V was shortened by 1 base and J by 5 bases, with 10 bases between the two germline ends. Germline CDR1 and CDR2: SGHRS and YFSETQ. In DNA, the CDR3 is TGCGCCAGCAGCTTGCGACAGAATTATCAGCCCCAGCATTTT. The encoded protein is CASSLRQNYQPQHF.

The chain links TRBV3-1 to TRBJ2-7; unclear D gene. Germline assignment: CDR1 LGHDT and CDR2 YNNKEL (reference sequence). V gave up 4 bases and J gave up 2 bases, with 15 bases separating them. This CDR3 has 15 residues. This CDR3 is CASSPDGVHAYEQYF. CDR3 coding DNA: TGTGCCAGCAGCCCAGATGGAGTGCACGCCTACGAGCAGTACTTC.

The chain couples TRBV20-1 to TRBJ1-5; a weak D match, TRBD1 (5 bases). CDR1 is DFQATT, CDR2 SNEGSKA, per germline (reference sequence). Between the trimmed V and J ends, which lost 3 bases and 2 bases, there was a span of 5 bases. This CDR3 region has 12 residues. DNA for the CDR3: TGCAGTGCTAGCAGGGGCAATCAGCCCCAGCATTTT. Encoded protein: CSASRGNQPQHF.

The chain couples TRBV28 to TRBJ1-6, with a possible D match to TRBD1 (5 bases). The CDR3 runs to 15 residues. V was pared by 8 bases and J by 7 bases, with 18 bases between. From germline, CDR1 is MDHEN and CDR2 SYDVKM. In DNA, the CDR3 is TGTGCCAGCTATCAAACAGGTGCTGGAAATTCACCCCTCCACTTT. It yields the protein CASYQTGAGNSPLHF.

Only a few counts were recorded for this clonotype. The V and J genes are TRBV11-1 and TRBJ2-1; D gene uncertain. Trimming removed 3 bases from V and 6 bases from J, with 6 bases in between. Germline V gene lookup returns CDR1 SGHAT and CDR2 FQDESV (reference sequence). The CDR3 loop spans 12 amino acids. The CDR3 spells CASSFNSNEQFF. CDR3 bases: TGTGCCAGCAGCTTTAACTCCAATGAGCAGTTCTTC.

This clonotype was observed a few times. V and J are TRBV15 and TRBJ2-7, with no clear D. Germline V gives CDR1 LNHNV, CDR2 YYDKDF (reference sequence). The CDR3 consists of 14 residues. The V and J ends lost 3 bases and 7 bases respectively, with 16 bases between them. Here the CDR3 reads CATSSFGLLGEQYF. The CDR3 coding sequence is TGTGCCACCAGCAGTTTTGGGTTGTTGGGAGAGCAGTACTTC.

The chain joins TRBV5-1 to TRBJ1-1; possibly TRBD1 for D (6 bases). This CDR3 has 14 amino acids. Germline V gives CDR1 SGHRS, CDR2 YFSETQ. The V end lost 4 bases, the J end lost 2 bases, and 12 bases lay between the germline ends. The CDR3 loop is CASSREQGNTEAFF. The CDR3 DNA follows: TGCGCCAGCAGCCGCGAACAGGGAAACACTGAAGCTTTCTTT.

CDR3 DNA: TGTGCCACCAGTGATTCACTAGCGGGAGTGGCCGAGCAGTACTTC. Translated: CATSDSLAGVAEQYF. The chain carries TRBV24-1 and TRBJ2-7; 11 bases line up with TRBD2. CDR1 is KGHDR, CDR2 SFDVKD, per germline. The CDR3 totals 15 residues. J lost 6 bases, V lost 2 bases, and 5 bases had no gene match.

This clonotype was found once. This chain joins TRBV18 and TRBJ2-7; D gene ambiguous. CDR1 is KGHSH, CDR2 LQKENI, per germline. The CDR3 loop spans 14 amino acids. Trimming removed 4 bases at V and 2 bases at J, with 12 bases between. CDR3 sequence (DNA): TGTGCCAGCTCACTAACGGCGGAAACCTACGAGCAGTACTTC. It encodes CASSLTAETYEQYF.

This clonotype occurred a few times. V gene TRBV5-1 combines with J gene TRBJ2-2; D gene uncertain. Germline V lookup: CDR1 SGHRS, CDR2 YFSETQ. The germline V and J ends were trimmed by 3 bases and 3 bases, with 3 bases remaining between them. The CDR3 runs 12 residues. The CDR3 bases are TGCGCCAGCAGCTGGGACACCGGGGAGCTGTTTTTT. It codes for CASSWDTGELFF.

The chain has TRBV27 and TRBJ1-1; a weak D match, TRBD1 (6 bases). Germline CDR1 is MNHEY and CDR2 is SMNVEV (reference sequence). Trimming pared 2 bases from V and 4 bases from J, leaving 20 bases between. The CDR3 covers 17 residues. CDR3 amino acids: CASSLSRGGGFTTEAFF. The CDR3 region has the DNA TGTGCCAGCAGTTTAAGTCGCGGGGGCGGTTTCACCACTGAAGCTTTCTTT.

The chain uses TRBV5-1 and TRBJ1-1; D is unclear. CDR1 and CDR2 (germline): SGHRS, YFSETQ. V was cut by 5 bases and J by 0 bases, with 17 bases left in between. This CDR3 contains 16 residues. CDR3 sequence reads: CASRDGVGPVNTEAFF. DNA for the CDR3: TGCGCCAGCAGGGACGGGGTAGGACCTGTGAACACTGAAGCTTTCTTT.